This TCR beta chain was sequenced in a study of technical replicates of blood from a few donors. Data came from immunoSEQ multiplex PCR; TCRdb stores just in-frame clones and leaves some out. The data contain tens of thousands of clones, roughly 90% of them singletons. CDR1 and CDR2 from the germline V gene are SGHTA and FQGNSA. CDR3 length: 15 residues. After removal of 1 base from V and 6 bases from J, the junction contained 6 bases not matched to a gene. The sequence came from a human donor in good health. Some clones in this sample may be carry-over from other donors' samples. The chain joins TRBV7-2 to TRBJ2-7; 10 bases fit TRBD1. Sequencing was done on a sample of PBMCs. For the CDR3, the DNA is TGTGCCAGCAGCTTAGTGCGGACAGGGGGGAGCGAGCAGTACTTC. Translation gives CASSLVRTGGSEQYF.